This TCR beta chain was recorded in a study of shared clonotypes between healthy human individuals. The CDR3 is 16 amino acids. Germline CDR1 SGDLS, CDR2 YYNGEE. V dropped 0 bases and J dropped 2; count of bases not matched to a gene: 5. This clone has just one count. Sequencing used immunoSEQ multiplex PCR; TCRdb keeps in-frame clones, though not all of them. The sample has 1,400,000 or so clones, less than 99% seen once. The sequence was collected from a man between 25 and 39 years old in good health. Sequencing was performed on naive CD4+ T cells sorted from blood. The sample's subset: CD45RA+ positively selected. The chain joins TRBV9 to TRBJ2-1; 7 nucleotides match TRBD2. DNA of the CDR3: TGTGCCAGCAGCGTAGGGGGACTACCGACCTACAATGAGCAGTTCTTC. It yields the protein CASSVGGLPTYNEQFF.